Below, one T cell receptor (beta chain) is given with its context. Study processing details: A distant-metastasis classifier for papillary thyroid cancer was built using CDR3 differences across clinicopathological groups. TCRdb reassembled clones from the PCR reads with MiXCR. TCRdb's processing, not the authors' own work, is the source of the V and J calls. This table has approximately 40,000 clones, approximately 10% appearing once. Not a single patient had been given any form of treatment at any point before undergoing thyroid surgery. The sample originates from a study of metastatic and nonmetastatic thyroid tumors. The CDR3 contains 15 residues. Germline CDR1 reads SGHAT; CDR2 reads FQNNGV. With 4 bases clipped from V and 8 bases from J, the junction kept 9 bases outside the gene matches.

The clonotype was recovered from a female donor with papillary thyroid cancer or a benign thyroid nodule (not recorded which). Some clones in this sample may be carry-over from other donors' samples. Sequenced material: blood. This chain connects TRBV11-2 to TRBJ2-1; TRBD2 matches 9 bases. The DNA of the CDR3 is TGTGCCAGCAGCTCTAACGGGCGGGAGGGCTATGAGCAGTTCTTC. Translation: CASSSNGREGYEQFF.